This TCR beta chain comes out of a study of cytomegalovirus exposure and HLA in healthy donors. The PCR employed 60 Vbeta primers together with 13 Jbeta primers. Repertoires were generated with immunoSEQ multiplex PCR, while TCRdb's copy carries only in-frame clones and drops some. The table lists more than 95,000 clones, just under 80% of them singletons. The CDR3 spans 15 residues. CDR1 and CDR2 from the germline V gene are LNHDA and SQIVND (reference sequence). V trimming: 5 bases; J trimming: 6 bases; junction bases outside the gene matches: 11. The TCR was taken from a man younger than 40 in good health and CMV-seronegative. The sequenced material came from PBMCs. The chain joins TRBV19 to TRBJ1-1; 8 nucleotides line up with TRBD1. The CDR3 nucleotides are TGTGCCAGTAGTTTATACAGGGGGGTTGTGGCTGAAGCTTTCTTT. Protein product: CASSLYRGVVAEAFF.